One and the same sample provided the 28 T cell receptor beta chains below, sequenced in a study of beta chain features in type 1 diabetes. The antigens for these receptors are not known. cDNA synthesis used the whole RNA isolate, giving expressed TCRB sequences. The method was immunoSEQ multiplex PCR; TCRdb's version includes in-frame clones alone and lacks a portion of them. The sample shows some 22,000 clones, less than 75% of them seen only once. Findings of the study overall: People with Type 1 diabetes carried modestly yet significantly shorter TCRB CDR3s in all four CD4+ subsets.

Sequenced: stem cell memory CD4+ T cells from blood. The receptor source for this set is a man aged 18 to 29 with type 1 diabetes.

This clone appeared a few times. The genes are TRBV5-4 and TRBJ2-1; the D gene is possibly TRBD2 (6 bases). The V and J ends lost 0 bases and 6 bases respectively, with 16 bases between them. The CDR3 consists of 16 residues. The germline gives CDR1 SGHNT, CDR2 YYREEE (reference sequence). The CDR3 sequence is CASSLEGGVGINEQFF. CDR3 DNA: TGTGCCAGCAGCTTGGAGGGCGGGGTAGGGATCAATGAGCAGTTCTTC.

This clone was seen once. The rearrangement joins TRBV25-1 to TRBJ2-7, with D possibly matching TRBD2 (5 bases). The CDR3 spans 15 residues. Germline loops: CDR1 MGHDK, CDR2 SYGVNS. Between the trimmed V and J ends, which lost 1 base and 5 bases, there was a span of 15 bases. The CDR3 DNA reads as TGTGCCAGCAGTGAATTAATACCCCGAGGGAACGAGCAGTACTTC. This codes for CASSELIPRGNEQYF.

The CDR3 region is CASKKQNTEAFF. The CDR3 DNA is TGTGCCAGCAAAAAACAGAACACTGAAGCTTTCTTT. The chain combines TRBV2 with TRBJ1-1; D not certain. The CDR3 extends over 12 amino acids. Germline CDR1 and CDR2: SNHLY and FYNNEI. Trimming removed 7 bases from V and 1 base from J, with 7 bases in between.

In this sample, this clone turned up a few times. The chain couples TRBV5-1 to TRBJ2-2; D perhaps matches TRBD1 (5 bases). The CDR3 loop spans 16 amino acids. V lost 2 bases and J 0 bases, leaving 11 bases between the germline ends. The V gene's germline CDR1 is SGHRS and CDR2 YFSETQ. CDR3 protein: CASSLLTVTNTGELFF. In nucleotides, the CDR3 is TGCGCCAGCAGCTTACTGACAGTCACGAACACCGGGGAGCTGTTTTTT.

This clone was detected only a few times. This chain uses TRBV5-1 with TRBJ1-2; maybe TRBD1 (5 bases). This CDR3 comprises 11 residues. CDR1 is SGHRS, CDR2 YFSETQ, per germline. Trimming took 4 bases from V and 5 from J, leaving 6 bases between them. In DNA, the CDR3 is TGCGCCAGCAGCCGGGGGTATGGCTACACCTTC. Translating gives CASSRGYGYTF.

The chain combines TRBV19 with TRBJ2-2, with D possibly being TRBD1 (5 bases). The CDR3 covers 14 residues. V was clipped by 8 bases and J by 3 bases, with 13 bases between them. Germline V CDR1 and CDR2: LNHDA, SQIVND (reference sequence). The CDR3 sequence: CASSNAGYTGELFF. The CDR3, as DNA: TGTGCCAGTTCCAATGCAGGGTACACCGGGGAGCTGTTTTTT.

In its sample, this clone was seen a few times. The chain employs TRBV11-2 and TRBJ2-6; D perhaps matches TRBD1 (5 bases). CDR1 SGHAT and CDR2 FQNNGV come from the germline V gene. V gave up 2 bases and J gave up 0 bases, with 5 bases separating them. The CDR3 contains 15 residues. CDR3 amino acids: CASSLRGSGANVLTF. The CDR3 DNA sequence: TGTGCCAGCAGCTTAAGGGGCTCTGGGGCCAACGTCCTGACTTTC.

The rearrangement links TRBV19 to TRBJ2-4; 7 bases map to TRBD1. The CDR3 runs 17 residues. The J segment lost 8 bases and the V segment lost 2 bases, leaving 15 bases of the junction unmatched. Germline V CDR1 and CDR2: LNHDA, SQIVND (reference sequence). CDR3 DNA: TGTGCCAGTAGTATAATCGGACAGGCCCACTCAAGAGACATTCAGTACTTC. As protein: CASSIIGQAHSRDIQYF.

This chain links TRBV29-1 with TRBJ2-3; maybe TRBD1 (7 bases). CDR1 and CDR2 from the germline V gene are SQVTM and ANQGSEA. The V and J ends lost 3 bases and 4 bases respectively, with 20 bases between them. The CDR3 runs 16 residues. CDR3 protein: CSVERITGEVADTQYF. Written as DNA, the CDR3 is TGCAGCGTTGAGCGTATTACAGGGGAGGTCGCAGATACGCAGTATTTT.

The rearrangement joins TRBV30 to TRBJ2-7, with 7 bases that match TRBD2. V dropped 0 bases and J dropped 3; count of bases not matched to a gene: 11. Germline CDR1 is GTSNPN and CDR2 is SVGIG (reference sequence). CDR3 size: 16 residues. The CDR3 DNA follows: TGTGCCTGGAGTGTGATAAAAGCGGGGCCTATCTACGAGCAGTACTTC. This codes for CAWSVIKAGPIYEQYF.

In DNA form, the CDR3 reads TGTGCCAACAAATTAGCGGGGCCTTACAATGAGCAGTTCTTC. Protein sequence: CANKLAGPYNEQFF. This chain joins TRBV2 and TRBJ2-1; 8 positions match TRBD2. Trimming took 10 bases from V and 4 from J; bases not matched to a gene: 9. The CDR3 runs to 14 residues. CDR1 is SNHLY, CDR2 FYNNEI, per germline.

V and J are TRBV5-5 and TRBJ2-2, with D possibly being TRBD1 (5 bases). CDR3 size: 15 residues. Germline V gene data show CDR1 as SGHKS and CDR2 as YYEKEE (reference sequence). V was shortened by 5 bases and J by 1 base, with 12 bases between the two germline ends. CDR3 sequence (DNA): TGTGCCAGCAGTTTAAGTGACAGGAACACCGGGGAGCTGTTTTTT. Protein: CASSLSDRNTGELFF.

This chain links TRBV18 with TRBJ1-5; D is perhaps TRBD1 (5 bases). V lost 1 base, J lost 5 bases, and 9 bases lay in between. Germline CDR1 and CDR2: KGHSH and LQKENI. The CDR3 sequence is 14 residues long. CDR3: CASSPLGRDQPQHF. CDR3 nucleotides: TGTGCCAGCTCACCACTGGGGCGCGATCAGCCCCAGCATTTT. Complete variable domain (other parts from reference TRBV18 and TRBJ1-5): NAGVMQNPRHLVRRRGQEARLRCSPMKGHSHVYWYRQLPEEGLKFMVYLQKENIIDESGMPKERFSAEFPKEGPSILRIQQVVRGDSAAYFCASSPLGRDQPQHFGDGTRLSIL.

The V call is TRBV19, the J call TRBJ1-5; 12 positions match TRBD1. V gave up 10 bases and J gave up 6 bases; unmatched junction bases: 13. The germline gives CDR1 LNHDA, CDR2 SQIVND (reference sequence). The CDR3 is 16 amino acids. Written as DNA, the CDR3 is TGTGCCACCCTGGCAACCGGGACAGGGGGCTCTCAGCCCCAGCATTTT. It translates to CATLATGTGGSQPQHF.

This clone was observed a few times. The chain links TRBV6-5 to TRBJ1-2, with unresolved D. From germline, CDR1 is MNHEY and CDR2 SVGAGI. The CDR3 extends over 14 amino acids. The V and J ends lost 2 bases and 3 bases respectively, with 10 bases between them. This chain's CDR3 is CASSYGDTHYGYTF. In DNA form, the CDR3 reads TGTGCCAGCAGTTACGGTGACACTCACTATGGCTACACCTTC.

The sample holds one count of this clone. The rearrangement joins TRBV28 to TRBJ2-7; D perhaps matches TRBD2 (6 bases). Germline lookup yields CDR1 MDHEN and CDR2 SYDVKM. The germline V and J ends were trimmed by 7 bases and 7 bases, with 17 bases remaining between them. The CDR3 extends over 13 amino acids. This CDR3 is CASNTPPREEQYF. CDR3 nucleotides: TGTGCCAGCAACACCCCCCCGCGGGAAGAGCAGTACTTC.

This chain connects TRBV6-6 to TRBJ1-6, with 7 bases aligning to TRBD1. After removal of 6 bases from V and 8 bases from J, the junction contained 10 bases not matched to a gene. CDR1 is MNHNY, CDR2 SVGAGI, per germline (reference sequence). The CDR3 contains 15 residues. This CDR3 reads CASRRDSYRDSPLHF. The CDR3 DNA sequence: TGTGCCAGCAGGCGGGACAGTTACAGGGATTCACCCCTCCACTTT.

The gene calls are TRBV2 and TRBJ2-1; 13 bases are a match to TRBD2. The CDR3 spans 15 residues. Looked up from germline, CDR1 is SNHLY and CDR2 is FYNNEI. With V trimmed by 6 bases and J by 10 bases, 9 bases remained unmatched. CDR3 DNA sequence: TGTGCCAGCAGACAACTAGCGGGGGGGTTGACCGAGCAGTTCTTC. It encodes CASRQLAGGLTEQFF.

This clone was seen only a few times. This sequence joins TRBV5-4 and TRBJ2-1; TRBD2 might be the D (5 bases). From germline, CDR1 is SGHNT and CDR2 YYREEE (reference sequence). V was shortened by 1 base and J by 2 bases, with 16 bases between the two germline ends. The CDR3 is 17 residues long. The chain's CDR3 is CASSLPSGSSPYNEQFF. The CDR3 DNA sequence: TGTGCCAGCAGCTTGCCGTCGGGATCATCCCCCTACAATGAGCAGTTCTTC.

The V call is TRBV19, the J call TRBJ1-1, with D uncertain. Trimming cost V 0 bases and J 0 bases, with 8 bases left between them. The CDR3 covers 15 residues. Germline V gives CDR1 LNHDA, CDR2 SQIVND (reference sequence). CDR3 loop: CASSIDPTVNTEAFF. The CDR3, as DNA: TGTGCCAGTAGTATAGATCCGACTGTGAACACTGAAGCTTTCTTT.

V gene TRBV6-5 combines with J gene TRBJ1-5; a weak D match, TRBD1 (5 bases). Trimming took off 4 bases at V and 6 bases at J, with 13 bases between the two ends. CDR1 MNHEY and CDR2 SVGAGI come from the germline V gene. CDR3 length: 14 residues. CDR3 amino acids: CASSSLFGGQPQHF. As DNA, the CDR3 is TGTGCCAGCAGTTCCCTATTCGGGGGTCAGCCCCAGCATTTT.

The J gene is TRBJ2-1, the V gene TRBV7-2; D is undetermined. V dropped 6 bases and J dropped 6 bases, with 6 bases sitting between them. The CDR3 contains 11 residues. Germline assignment: CDR1 SGHTA and CDR2 FQGNSA. CDR3 region: CASSFFNEQFF. CDR3 bases: TGTGCCAGCAGTTTCTTCAATGAGCAGTTCTTC. Using reference TRBV7-2 and TRBJ2-1 for the parts outside the CDR3, the full variable domain is GAGVSQSPSNKVTEKGKDVELRCDPISGHTALYWYRQSLGQGLEFLIYFQGNSAPDKSGLPSDRFSAERTGGSVSTLTIQRTQQEDSAVYLCASSFFNEQFFGPGTRLTVL.

A note on this clone: A read error may produce the germline difference seen at one junction end. The genes are TRBV2 and TRBJ2-7, with D possibly being TRBD1 (6 bases). Germline V gene data show CDR1 as SNHLY and CDR2 as FYNNEI. The CDR3 contains 11 residues. CDR3 region: CTSSVQGEQYF. In DNA form, the CDR3 reads TGTACCAGCAGTGTGCAGGGGGAGCAGTACTTC.

The V call is TRBV6-5, the J call TRBJ2-7; 7 bases are shared with TRBD1. V was pared by 4 bases and J by 5 bases, with 11 bases of the junction left unmatched. Germline CDR1 and CDR2: MNHEY and SVGAGI. The CDR3 is 15 amino acids. The DNA for the CDR3 is TGTGCCAGCAGTTTTCGGTACCCGACAGGGAACGAGCAGTACTTC. The encoded protein is CASSFRYPTGNEQYF.

CDR3 nucleotides: TGTGCCTGGAGTGTTTCAGGGGATCAGCCCCAGCATTTT. Its protein is CAWSVSGDQPQHF. The chain is built from TRBV30 and TRBJ1-5, with a weak D call TRBD1 (6 bases). Per germline, CDR1 GTSNPN and CDR2 SVGIG (reference sequence). Trimming stripped 0 bases from V and 5 bases from J, with 8 bases between. The CDR3 contains 13 residues.

V and J are TRBV5-6 and TRBJ2-6; 9 bases align to TRBD1. Germline V CDR1 and CDR2: SGHDT, YYEEEE. The CDR3 is 12 amino acids. With V trimmed by 4 bases and J by 17 bases, 7 bases remained unmatched. The CDR3, as DNA: TGTGCCAGCAGCCCGTGGGACAGGGAATTGACTTTC. It yields the protein CASSPWDRELTF.

V gene TRBV5-5 combines with J gene TRBJ2-3; 7 nucleotides match TRBD1. The V gene end was trimmed by 4 bases and the J gene end by 5 bases; junction bases not matched to a gene: 10. The CDR3 sequence is 15 residues long. Germline-derived CDR1 and CDR2 are SGHKS and YYEKEE (reference sequence). The CDR3 protein is CASSMTIGGQDTQYF. The CDR3 DNA reads as TGTGCCAGCAGCATGACGATAGGGGGCCAAGATACGCAGTATTTT.

This clone has a handful of counts. The chain's CDR3 is CASSLGQGAREQYF. CDR3 DNA: TGCGCCAGCAGCTTGGGACAGGGGGCGCGGGAGCAGTACTTC. The rearrangement joins TRBV5-1 to TRBJ2-7, with 10 bases aligning to TRBD1. V gave up 0 bases and J gave up 7 bases; unmatched junction bases: 4. This CDR3 comprises 14 residues. Germline CDR1 is SGHRS and CDR2 is YFSETQ.